The sequence of this T cell receptor (beta chain) was determined in a study of T cell repertoires in aging, cancer and after chemotherapy. CDR3 size: 14 residues. V gave up 8 bases and J gave up 9 bases, with 25 bases separating them. Germline V CDR1 and CDR2: SQVTM, ANQGSEA. TCR beta rearrangements were amplified from peripheral blood genomic DNA. TRB rearrangements spanning V, D and J were amplified using mixed TRB-A/B primers. MiXCR was run by TCRdb on the multiplex PCR reads, yielding one entry per CDR3 protein. This table has some 5,900 distinct CDR3 sequences, roughly a quarter appearing once. Material: blood. This clonotype was obtained from a human donor with a blood cancer. V and J are TRBV29-1 and TRBJ1-2, with a tentative D call TRBD1 (5 bases). The CDR3 is CSTRDSGTLTSYTF. Here the CDR3 DNA reads TGCAGCACTCGGGACTCCGGGACCCTCACTAGCTACACCTTC.